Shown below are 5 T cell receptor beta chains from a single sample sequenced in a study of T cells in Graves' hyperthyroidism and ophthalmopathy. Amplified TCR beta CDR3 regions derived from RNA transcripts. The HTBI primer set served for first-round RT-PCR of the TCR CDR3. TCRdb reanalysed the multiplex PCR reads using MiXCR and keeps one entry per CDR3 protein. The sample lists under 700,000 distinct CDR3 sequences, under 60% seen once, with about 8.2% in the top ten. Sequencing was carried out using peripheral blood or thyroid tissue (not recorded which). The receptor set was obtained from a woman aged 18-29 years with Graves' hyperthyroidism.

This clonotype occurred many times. The CDR3 here is CASSLVLVAYEQYF. CDR3 in DNA: TGTGCCAGCAGCTTAGTTCTAGTGGCCTACGAGCAGTACTTC. The gene calls are TRBV7-2 and TRBJ2-7, with unresolved D. This CDR3 is built from 14 residues. V shed 1 base and J shed 2 bases, with 9 bases lying between them. Looked up from germline, CDR1 is SGHTA and CDR2 is FQGNSA. Full variable domain (outside the CDR3, taken from reference TRBV7-2 and TRBJ2-7): GAGVSQSPSNKVTEKGKDVELRCDPISGHTALYWYRQSLGQGLEFLIYFQGNSAPDKSGLPSDRFSAERTGGSVSTLTIQRTQQEDSAVYLCASSLVLVAYEQYFGPGTRLTVT.

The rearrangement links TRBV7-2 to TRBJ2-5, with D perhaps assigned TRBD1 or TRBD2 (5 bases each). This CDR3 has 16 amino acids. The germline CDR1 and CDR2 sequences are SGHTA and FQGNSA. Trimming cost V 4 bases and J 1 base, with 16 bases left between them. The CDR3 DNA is TGTGCCAGCAGCTCATTCTTTGGGACCAGCCAAGAGACCCAGTACTTC. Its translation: CASSSFFGTSQETQYF.

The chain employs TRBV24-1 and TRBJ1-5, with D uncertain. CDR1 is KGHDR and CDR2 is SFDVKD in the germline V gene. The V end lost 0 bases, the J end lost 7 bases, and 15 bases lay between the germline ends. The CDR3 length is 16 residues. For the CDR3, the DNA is TGTGCCACCAGTGATTTGGGACTAGCGGGAGGACAGCCCCAGCATTTT. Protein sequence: CATSDLGLAGGQPQHF.

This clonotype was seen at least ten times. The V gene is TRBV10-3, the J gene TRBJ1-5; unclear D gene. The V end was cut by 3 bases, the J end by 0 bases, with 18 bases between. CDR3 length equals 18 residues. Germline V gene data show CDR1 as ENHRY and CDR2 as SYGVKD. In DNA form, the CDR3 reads TGTGCCATCAGTGAACGGGCCCCATGGGATGGTAGCAATCAGCCCCAGCATTTT. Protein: CAISERAPWDGSNQPQHF.

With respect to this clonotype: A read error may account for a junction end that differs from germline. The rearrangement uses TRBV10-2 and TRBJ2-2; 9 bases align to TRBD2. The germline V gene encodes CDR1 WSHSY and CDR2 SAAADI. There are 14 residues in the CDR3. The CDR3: CASSISGSSGELFF. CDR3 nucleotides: TGTGCCAGCAGTATTAGCGGGAGCTCCGGGGAGCTGTTTTTT.